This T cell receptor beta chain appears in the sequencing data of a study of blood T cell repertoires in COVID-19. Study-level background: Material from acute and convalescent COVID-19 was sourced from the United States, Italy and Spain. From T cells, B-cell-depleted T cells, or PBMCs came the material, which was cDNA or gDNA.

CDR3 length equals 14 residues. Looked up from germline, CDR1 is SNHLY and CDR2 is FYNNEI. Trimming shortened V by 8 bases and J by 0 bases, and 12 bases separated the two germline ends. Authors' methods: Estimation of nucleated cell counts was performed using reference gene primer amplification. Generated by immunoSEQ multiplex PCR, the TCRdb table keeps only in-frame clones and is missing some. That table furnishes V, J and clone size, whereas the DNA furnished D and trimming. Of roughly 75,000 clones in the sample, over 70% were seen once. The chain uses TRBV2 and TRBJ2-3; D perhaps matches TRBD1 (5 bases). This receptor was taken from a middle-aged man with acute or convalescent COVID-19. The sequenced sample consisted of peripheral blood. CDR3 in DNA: TGTGCCAGCGGTCCGACAGCTAGCACAGATACGCAGTATTTT. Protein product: CASGPTASTDTQYF.